This entry is about one T cell receptor (beta chain). It has no known antigen specificity. The junction differs from germline at one of its ends, possibly a read error. Preparation of the library involved PCR. The instrument given in TCRdb is Illumina HiSeq 2500. To reduce PCR and sequencing biases, unique molecular identifiers were incorporated into the TCR beta cDNA libraries. Per 1 to 10 million input T cells, roughly 0.5 million cDNA molecules were obtained, such that each molecule approximated one T cell. The patient libraries were prepared and sequenced using the same protocol as the earlier healthy control dataset. Samples belonging to the same batch were prepared together, multiplexed and sequenced on a shared HiSeq lane. The source study handled its data this way. MIGEC was used to process the raw barcoded reads, and molecular identifier groups with only a single read were discarded before consensus assembly and CDR3 extraction. VDJtools was used for post-analysis of the clonotype tables, with diversity normalized by down-sampling every dataset to the smallest sample size. To correct batch-related cross-sample contamination, repertoire overlap clustering matched CDR3 amino acid sequences but not nucleotide sequences. The raw public reads went through TCRdb reprocessing: fastp at Q25, MiXCR clone calling, in-frame beta chains kept. Records with the same CDR3 protein are collapsed into one entry carrying the most frequent genes and DNA. In this record, the V and J calls reflect TCRdb's handling and not the investigators' own analysis. Present in this sample are some 890,000 distinct CDR3 sequences, about 57% of which were seen just once. The leading ten clones occupy approximately 4.2% of the sample.

The germline V gene (reference sequence) sets CDR1 to DFQATT and CDR2 to SNEGSKA. From the cysteine up to the phenylalanine, the CDR3 has a length of 14 residues. Only the CDR3 portion is preserved as DNA: 42 bases, with reading frame beginning at the first base. This specimen comes from a study of post-analysis software for immune sequencing data (dated by TCRdb to between 2015 and 2016). Background on the whole study: Relapsing-remitting, secondary progressive and progressive-relapsing multiple sclerosis were recorded as disease courses, and subtype annotation was lacking for some patients. The patient repertoires were set against 11 previously published healthy control repertoires from donors whose ages ranged from roughly 6 to 27 years. A subset of samples was prepared in parallel using single-end sample barcoding, then pooled and co-amplified after Illumina adapter ligation. Points the paper makes about the study in general: Direct clustering with F measure revealed strong co-clustering of samples prepared in the same batch, which led to a batch-effect correction. Significantly lower normalized Chao1 diversity was found in multiple sclerosis patients than in controls, suggesting substantial peripheral T-cell clonal expansion. Roughly 5 TRBV segments, including TRBV5-6, TRBV5-1 and TRBV20-1, were significantly more frequent in patients than controls. The control group was slightly older than the multiple sclerosis patient group.

To demonstrate the VDJtools post-analysis software, the study profiled TCR beta repertoires from the peripheral blood of around 13 young patients with multiple sclerosis. Multiple sclerosis patients were children and adolescents aged roughly 6 to 17 years. The sequence was collected from a girl between 10 and 17 years old with multiple sclerosis. The sequenced sample consisted of blood. The chain is assembled from TRBV20-1 and TRBJ2-7; TRBD1 fits 10 bases in the junction. The CDR3 here reads CSATGTGDFYGQYF. The sequenced DNA: TGCAGTGCTACCGGGACAGGGGATTTCTACGGGCAGTACTTC.